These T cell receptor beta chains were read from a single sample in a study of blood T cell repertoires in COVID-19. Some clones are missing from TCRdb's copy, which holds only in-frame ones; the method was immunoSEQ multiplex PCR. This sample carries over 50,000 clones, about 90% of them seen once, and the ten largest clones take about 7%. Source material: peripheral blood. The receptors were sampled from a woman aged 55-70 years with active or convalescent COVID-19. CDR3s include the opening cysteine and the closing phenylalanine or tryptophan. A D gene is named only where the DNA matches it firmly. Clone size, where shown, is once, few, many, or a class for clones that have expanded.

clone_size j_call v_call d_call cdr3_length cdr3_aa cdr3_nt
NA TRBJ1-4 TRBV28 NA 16 CASSLWDIATNEKLFF TGTGCCAGCAGTCTATGGGACATTGCAACTAATGAAAAACTGTTTTTT
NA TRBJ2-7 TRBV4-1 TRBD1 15 CASSSHRGPFYEQYF TGCGCCAGCAGCTCCCACAGGGGTCCTTTCTACGAGCAGTACTTC
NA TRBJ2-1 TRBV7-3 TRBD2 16 CASSLLPAGGLNEQFF TGTGCCAGCAGCTTATTACCAGCGGGGGGGCTCAATGAGCAGTTCTTC
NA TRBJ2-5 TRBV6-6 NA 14 CASRTRQEQETQYF TGTGCCAGCAGGACCCGACAGGAACAAGAGACCCAGTACTTC
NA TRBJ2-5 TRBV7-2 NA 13 CASSLAREETQYF TGTGCCAGCAGCTTAGCCCGAGAAGAGACCCAGTACTTC
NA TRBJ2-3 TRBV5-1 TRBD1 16 CASSGRDRTSTDTQYF TGCGCCAGCAGCGGAAGGGACAGGACAAGCACAGATACGCAGTATTTT
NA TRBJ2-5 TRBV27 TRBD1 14 CASSFWDRQETQYF TGTGCCAGCAGTTTTTGGGACAGGCAAGAGACCCAGTACTTC
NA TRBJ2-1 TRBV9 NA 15 CASSLNPGNHNEQFF TGTGCCAGCAGCCTTAATCCAGGGAACCACAATGAGCAGTTCTTC
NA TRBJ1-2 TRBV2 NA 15 CASSEVGSTNYGYTF TGTGCCAGCAGTGAAGTGGGGAGTACGAACTATGGCTACACCTTC
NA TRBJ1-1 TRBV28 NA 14 CASSLWQKNTEAFF TGTGCCAGCAGTTTGTGGCAAAAGAACACTGAAGCTTTCTTT
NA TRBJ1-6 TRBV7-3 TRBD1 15 CASSQTGYRSSPLHF TGTGCCAGCAGTCAGACAGGGTATAGATCTTCACCCCTCCACTTT
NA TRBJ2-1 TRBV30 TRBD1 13 CAWRTGGFNEQFF TGTGCCTGGAGGACAGGGGGCTTCAATGAGCAGTTCTTC
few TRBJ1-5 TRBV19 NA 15 CASTPTGVGNQPQHF TGTGCCAGTACCCCCACCGGGGTGGGCAATCAGCCCCAGCATTTT
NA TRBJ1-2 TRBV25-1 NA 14 CASSEWAGNSGYTF TGTGCCAGCAGTGAATGGGCGGGAAATTCGGGCTACACCTTC
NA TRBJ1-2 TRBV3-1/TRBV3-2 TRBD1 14 CASSRPGGGYDYTF TGTGCCAGCAGCCGCCCAGGGGGTGGGTATGACTACACCTTC
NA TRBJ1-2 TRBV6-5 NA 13 CASLGGARYGYTF TGTGCCAGCCTAGGGGGGGCGCGGTATGGCTACACCTTC
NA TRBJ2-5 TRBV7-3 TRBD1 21 CASSLKPPGQGWAVYQETQYF TGTGCCAGCAGCTTAAAACCTCCTGGACAGGGCTGGGCCGTGTACCAAGAGACCCAGTACTTC
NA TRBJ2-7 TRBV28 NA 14 CASSLLNGIYEQYF TGTGCCAGCAGTTTACTCAACGGGATCTACGAGCAGTACTTC
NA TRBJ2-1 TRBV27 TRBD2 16 CASTSSGARSYNEQFF TGTGCCAGCACCAGTAGCGGGGCCCGCTCCTACAATGAGCAGTTCTTC
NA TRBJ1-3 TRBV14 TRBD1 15 CASSRGGSGGNTIYF TGTGCCAGCAGCCGAGGGGGCTCGGGTGGAAACACCATATATTTT
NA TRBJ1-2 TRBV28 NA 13 CASSLRGSYGYTF TGTGCCAGCAGTTTAAGGGGTAGCTATGGCTACACCTTC
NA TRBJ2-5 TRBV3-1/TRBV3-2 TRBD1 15 CASSQRTGGRETQYF TGTGCCAGCAGCCAAAGGACAGGGGGCAGGGAGACCCAGTACTTC
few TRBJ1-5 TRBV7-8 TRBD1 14 CASSLVSGGQPQHF TGTGCCAGCAGCTTAGTATCAGGGGGTCAGCCCCAGCATTTT
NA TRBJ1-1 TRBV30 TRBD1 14 CASSTGGTGTEAFF TGTGCCTCCTCAACAGGGGGGACCGGCACTGAAGCTTTCTTT
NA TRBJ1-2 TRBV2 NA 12 CASSEVSPGVTF TGTGCCAGCAGTGAAGTATCCCCAGGCGTCACCTTC
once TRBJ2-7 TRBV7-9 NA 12 CASSSRVLEQYF TGTGCCAGCAGTTCCAGGGTTCTCGAGCAGTACTTC
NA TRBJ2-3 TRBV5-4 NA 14 CATAEKASTDTQYF TGTGCCACCGCGGAGAAAGCTAGCACAGATACGCAGTATTTT
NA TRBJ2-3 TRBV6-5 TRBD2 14 CASSQRGPTDTQYF TGTGCCAGCAGTCAGCGGGGGCCCACAGATACGCAGTATTTT
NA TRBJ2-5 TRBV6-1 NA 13 CASSDRGGSTQYF TGTGCCAGCAGTGACAGGGGTGGAAGTACCCAGTACTTC
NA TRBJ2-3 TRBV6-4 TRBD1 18 CASSGHPGTDSSTDTQYF TGTGCCAGCAGTGGCCACCCCGGGACAGATAGTAGCACAGATACGCAGTATTTT
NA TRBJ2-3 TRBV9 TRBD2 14 CASSAPSGALTQYF TGTGCCAGCAGCGCACCCAGCGGGGCCTTAACGCAGTATTTT
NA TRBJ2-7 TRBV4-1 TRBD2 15 CASSHHLAADYEQYF TGCGCCAGCAGCCACCATCTAGCGGCAGACTACGAGCAGTACTTC
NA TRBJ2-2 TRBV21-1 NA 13 CASSKDRAGELFF TGTGCCAGCAGCAAGGACAGGGCCGGGGAGCTGTTTTTT
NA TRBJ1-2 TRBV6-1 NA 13 CASSEEQGLSYTF TGTGCCAGCAGTGAAGAACAGGGATTAAGCTACACCTTC
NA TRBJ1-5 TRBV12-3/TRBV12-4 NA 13 CASSQGGTQPQHF TGTGCCAGCAGCCAAGGGGGAACCCAGCCCCAGCATTTT
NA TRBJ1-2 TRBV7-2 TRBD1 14 CASSLQDRAYGYTF TGTGCCAGCAGCCTTCAGGACAGGGCCTATGGCTACACCTTC
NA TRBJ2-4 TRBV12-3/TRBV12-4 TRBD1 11 CASSLTGWQYF TGTGCCAGCAGTTTGACAGGGTGGCAGTACTTC
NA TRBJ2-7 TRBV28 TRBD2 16 CASSLAASGSFNEQYF TGTGCCAGCAGTTTAGCGGCTAGCGGGAGTTTCAACGAGCAGTACTTC
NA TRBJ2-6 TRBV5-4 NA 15 CASSLGGAGANVLTF TGTGCCAGCAGCTTAGGGGGGGCTGGGGCCAACGTCCTGACTTTC
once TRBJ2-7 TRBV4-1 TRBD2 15 CASSSSGGISYEQYF TGCGCCAGCAGCTCTAGCGGGGGGATCTCCTACGAGCAGTACTTC
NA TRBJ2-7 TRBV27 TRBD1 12 CASGLGQEEQYF TGTGCCAGCGGCCTGGGACAGGAGGAGCAGTACTTC
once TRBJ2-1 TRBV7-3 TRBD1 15 CASSNDRGSYNEQFF TGTGCCAGCAGCAATGACAGGGGGAGCTACAATGAGCAGTTCTTC
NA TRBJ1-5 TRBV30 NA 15 CAWSGPPSFGQPQHF TGTGCCTGGAGTGGCCCCCCGTCGTTCGGTCAGCCCCAGCATTTT
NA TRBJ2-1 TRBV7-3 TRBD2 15 CASSPHGGGENEQFF TGTGCCAGCAGCCCGCACGGCGGGGGGGAAAATGAGCAGTTCTTC
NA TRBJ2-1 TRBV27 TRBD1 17 CASSLPSGTGVYNEQFF TGTGCCAGCAGTTTACCCTCGGGGACAGGGGTGTACAATGAGCAGTTCTTC
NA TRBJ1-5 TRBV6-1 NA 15 CASSEGGGLNQPQHF TGTGCCAGCAGTGAAGGAGGGGGTCTTAATCAGCCCCAGCATTTT
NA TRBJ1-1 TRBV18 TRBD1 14 CASSPGQRNTEAFF TGTGCCAGCTCACCGGGACAGCGGAACACTGAAGCTTTCTTT
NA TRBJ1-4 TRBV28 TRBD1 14 CASTDRDSPRRLFF TGTGCCAGCACCGACCGGGACAGCCCCCGCCGACTGTTTTTT
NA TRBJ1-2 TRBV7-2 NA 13 CASSLGGKPGYTF TGTGCCAGCAGCTTGGGGGGTAAGCCCGGCTACACCTTC
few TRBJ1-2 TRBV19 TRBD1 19 CASSRTIPGQQKANYGYTF TGTGCCAGTAGTAGGACAATACCGGGACAGCAAAAAGCTAACTATGGCTACACCTTC
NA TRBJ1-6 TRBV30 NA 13 CAWKQPLNSPLHF TGTGCCTGGAAACAACCGCTCAATTCACCCCTCCACTTT
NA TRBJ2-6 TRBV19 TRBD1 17 CASSTLPGQGGANVLTF TGTGCCAGTAGTACCCTACCCGGACAGGGGGGGGCCAACGTCCTGACTTTC
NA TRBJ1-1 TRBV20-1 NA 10 CSAPPGEAFF TGCAGTGCCCCCCCAGGTGAAGCTTTCTTT
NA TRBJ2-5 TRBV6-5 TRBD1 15 CASRPGTGRQETQYF TGTGCCAGCAGACCCGGGACAGGGCGCCAAGAGACCCAGTACTTC